The 22 T cell receptor beta chains given below trace back to one sample, sequenced in a study of early T cells in non-severe SARS-CoV-2 infection. One entry per CDR3 protein, called by TCRdb with MiXCR from the 5' RACE reads. The sample contains tens of thousands of distinct CDR3 sequences, about 15% of which appear only once. Sequences were obtained from whole blood. The receptors originated from an adult who was a healthcare worker with PCR-confirmed SARS-CoV-2 infection or an uninfected control (not recorded which).

This clonotype was seen only a few times. The missing conserved phenylalanine or tryptophan at the end of this CDR3 makes a read error likely. The chain links TRBV7-2 to TRBJ2-1; the match to TRBD2 covers 13 bases. Trimming took 7 bases from V and 4 from J; bases not matched to a gene: 4. CDR3 size: 15 residues. Per the germline V gene, CDR1 is SGHTA and CDR2 is FQGNSA. The CDR3 here is CASTGLAGAYNEQFL. The CDR3 DNA sequence: TGTGCCAGCACCGGACTAGCGGGAGCATACAATGAGCAGTTCCTC.

This clonotype appeared many times. J is TRBJ2-5 and V is TRBV7-2; no reliable D call. Germline-derived CDR1 and CDR2 are SGHTA and FQGNSA. The CDR3 has 12 residues. Between the trimmed V and J ends, which lost 4 bases and 5 bases, there was a span of 8 bases. The CDR3 DNA reads TGTGCCAGCAGCTCCCAAGGGGAGACCCAGTACTTC. It translates to CASSSQGETQYF.

The V and J genes are TRBV28 and TRBJ2-7, with D unresolved. V gave up 10 bases and J gave up 5 bases, with 15 bases separating them. This CDR3 comprises 12 residues. Germline V gene sequence: CDR1 MDHEN, CDR2 SYDVKM. The CDR3 sequence is CATCRHQNEQYF. Here the CDR3 DNA reads TGTGCCACCTGCCGACATCAAAACGAGCAGTACTTC.

This chain links TRBV19 with TRBJ2-3; 7 bases are shared with TRBD2. There are 19 residues in the CDR3. Losses at the gene ends were 3 bases for V and 4 bases for J; bases not matched to a gene: 19. Germline CDR1 reads LNHDA; CDR2 reads SQIVND (reference sequence). The CDR3: CASSIGRRRAGRAADTQYF. CDR3 nucleotide sequence: TGTGCCAGTAGTATTGGCAGGCGGAGAGCGGGAAGGGCGGCAGATACGCAGTATTTT.

J is TRBJ2-2 and V is TRBV12-3 or TRBV12-4; 8 bases are a match to TRBD2. There are 18 residues in the CDR3. Trimming removed 5 bases from V and 2 bases from J; junction bases left unmatched: 13. In nucleotides, the CDR3 is TGTGCCAGCAGTCCTACCCCCCGCGGGGGGCGCAACACCGGGGAGCTGTTTTTT. The encoded protein is CASSPTPRGGRNTGELFF.

The chain is built from TRBV5-8 and TRBJ2-1; no reliable D call. The germline V gene has CDR1 SGHTS and CDR2 YDEGEE. Trimming removed 0 bases at V and 6 bases at J, with 10 bases between. The CDR3 runs 14 residues. The chain's CDR3 is CASSLDAASNEQFF. The CDR3 region has the DNA TGTGCCAGCAGCTTGGATGCGGCCTCCAATGAGCAGTTCTTC.

In its sample, this clonotype was seen a few times. The chain joins TRBV28 to TRBJ2-2; D is perhaps TRBD2 (6 bases). Trimming left V 11 bases short and J 1 base short, with 17 bases between. The CDR3 sequence is 15 residues long. Germline CDR1 reads MDHEN; CDR2 reads SYDVKM. CDR3 loop: CAGSETRKNTGELFF. The CDR3 DNA is TGTGCCGGATCCGAGACTAGGAAGAACACCGGGGAGCTGTTTTTT.

V is TRBV5-6 and J is TRBJ2-1; 11 bases match TRBD2. The CDR3 extends over 16 amino acids. The V gene's germline CDR1 is SGHDT and CDR2 YYEEEE. Germline trimming cut 2 bases from V and 5 bases from J; bases unmatched to any gene: 6. Here the CDR3 reads CASSLVAGGSHNEQFF. CDR3 bases: TGTGCCAGCAGCTTAGTAGCGGGAGGGAGCCACAATGAGCAGTTCTTC. The full variable domain, completed using reference TRBV5-6 and TRBJ2-1, is DAGVTQSPTHLIKTRGQQVTLRCSPKSGHDTVSWYQQALGQGPQFIFQYYEEEERQRGNFPDRFSGHQFPNYSSELNVNALLLGDSALYLCASSLVAGGSHNEQFFGPGTRLTVL.

This clonotype appeared a few times. The chain employs TRBV6-1 and TRBJ1-2; 8 bases are shared with TRBD1. The CDR3 is 13 amino acids. The trim removed 4 bases at V and 8 bases at J, leaving 6 bases unmatched. Germline V gene data show CDR1 as MNHNS and CDR2 as SASEGT. CDR3 loop: CASSVSGGYGYTF. The CDR3 DNA reads as TGTGCCAGCAGTGTATCAGGGGGCTACGGCTACACCTTC.

In this sample, this clonotype turned up many times. The J gene is TRBJ2-2, the V gene TRBV6-2 or TRBV6-3; 7 positions match TRBD2. Germline V CDR1 and CDR2: MNHEY, SVGEGT. CDR3 length equals 15 residues. V shed 5 bases, J shed 2 bases, and the junction held 5 bases outside the gene matches. The CDR3 nucleotides are TGTGCCAGCAGTGGGACTATCTTTAACACCGGGGAGCTGTTTTTT. Translation gives CASSGTIFNTGELFF.

The chain is built from TRBV5-1 and TRBJ1-3; unclear D gene. Per the germline V gene, CDR1 is SGHRS and CDR2 is YFSETQ. The CDR3 length is 14 residues. V was clipped by 4 bases and J by 0 bases, with 8 bases between them. In nucleotides, the CDR3 is TGCGCCAGCAGCCTGTCGTTCTCTGGAAACACCATATATTTT. Protein sequence: CASSLSFSGNTIYF.

This clonotype was counted only a few times. The chain has TRBV7-9 and TRBJ2-1, with a tentative D call TRBD1 (6 bases). The CDR3 covers 12 residues. Trimming stripped 5 bases from V and 9 bases from J, with 11 bases between. From germline, CDR1 is SEHNR and CDR2 FQNEAQ (reference sequence). CDR3 sequence: CASSLGQFEQFF. CDR3 DNA sequence: TGTGCCAGCAGCCTAGGACAGTTTGAGCAGTTCTTC.

The V gene is TRBV10-3, the J gene TRBJ2-3; a possible D gene is TRBD2 (5 bases). Germline loops: CDR1 ENHRY, CDR2 SYGVKD. This CDR3 has 15 residues. V lost 7 bases, J lost 4 bases, and 18 bases lay in between. The CDR3 here is CAIMSGVTSADTQYF. The CDR3 region has the DNA TGTGCCATCATGAGCGGAGTCACGTCGGCAGATACGCAGTATTTT.

This clonotype occurred many times. This chain links TRBV28 with TRBJ2-7; D possibly corresponds to TRBD2 (6 bases). Germline V gene sequence: CDR1 MDHEN, CDR2 SYDVKM. The V and J ends lost 8 bases and 2 bases respectively, with 19 bases between them. The CDR3 is 15 amino acids. CDR3 region: CASRSLGEATYEQYF. The CDR3 DNA follows: TGTGCCAGCCGCTCCTTGGGGGAGGCAACCTACGAGCAGTACTTC. The variable domain in full, completed from reference TRBV28 and TRBJ2-7, reads DVKVTQSSRYLVKRTGEKVFLECVQDMDHENMFWYRQDPGLGLRLIYFSYDVKMKEKGDIPEGYSVSREKKERFSLILESASTNQTSMYLCASRSLGEATYEQYFGPGTRLTVT.

This clonotype was observed at least ten times. The chain employs TRBV27 and TRBJ1-6; 8 bases align to TRBD1. CDR1 and CDR2 from the germline V gene are MNHEY and SMNVEV (reference sequence). V shed 5 bases, J shed 7 bases, and the junction held 10 bases outside the gene matches. The CDR3 runs 16 residues. The CDR3 DNA reads TGTGCCAGCAGTCCCCGCTGGACAGGGACAAATTCACCCCTCCACTTT. Its protein is CASSPRWTGTNSPLHF.

V gene TRBV5-1 combines with J gene TRBJ1-2; D perhaps matches TRBD1 (6 bases). The CDR3 extends over 14 amino acids. Germline V gene lookup returns CDR1 SGHRS and CDR2 YFSETQ. Trimming removed 0 bases at V and 5 bases at J, with 11 bases between. The CDR3 region has the DNA TGCGCCAGCAGCTTGGTTCAGGGGCAGTATGGCTACACCTTC. It translates to CASSLVQGQYGYTF.

This clonotype was detected many times. CDR3 region: CASSLGQETQYF. The CDR3 DNA reads as TGTGCCAGCAGTTTGGGCCAAGAGACCCAGTACTTC. This chain links TRBV28 with TRBJ2-5; D unclear. CDR3 length equals 12 residues. Germline V gene sequence: CDR1 MDHEN, CDR2 SYDVKM. V lost 3 bases to trimming and J lost 1 base, with 3 bases between them.

This sequence joins TRBV20-1 and TRBJ1-3; D ambiguous. CDR3 size: 11 residues. Per the germline V gene, CDR1 is DFQATT and CDR2 is SNEGSKA (reference sequence). V lost 0 bases and J lost 16, with 13 bases in between. In nucleotides, the CDR3 is TGCAGTGCTAGAGAGGATGGCATTCGGTATTTT. Translated, it gives CSAREDGIRYF.

This rearrangement joins TRBV28 to TRBJ2-7; D is unclear. CDR3 size: 14 residues. Germline values: CDR1 MDHEN, CDR2 SYDVKM. Deletions cut 3 bases from V and 2 bases from J, with 11 bases between. CDR3 in amino acids: CASSFWVSAYEQYF. As DNA, the CDR3 is TGTGCCAGCAGTTTTTGGGTTTCGGCCTACGAGCAGTACTTC.

In this sample, this clonotype turned up a few times. The V call is TRBV7-9, the J call TRBJ2-5; the D is unclear. V was shortened by 1 base and J by 3 bases, with 9 bases between the two germline ends. The CDR3 consists of 14 residues. Germline CDR1 and CDR2: SEHNR and FQNEAQ (reference sequence). This CDR3 is CASSLVTGKETQYF. The CDR3, as DNA: TGTGCCAGCAGCTTAGTTACGGGCAAAGAGACCCAGTACTTC.

The chain joins TRBV29-1 to TRBJ2-3; 10 bases match TRBD2. The ends lost 4 bases at V and 2 bases at J; junction bases unmatched: 6. The germline gives CDR1 SQVTM, CDR2 ANQGSEA. The CDR3 loop spans 15 amino acids. CDR3 sequence (DNA): TGCAGCGTTGTTCCTAGCGGGAGATCCACAGATACGCAGTATTTT. Amino acids: CSVVPSGRSTDTQYF.

The chain recombines TRBV7-2 with TRBJ1-1; TRBD1 might be the D (5 bases). V was clipped by 0 bases and J by 11 bases, with 10 bases between them. There are 12 residues in the CDR3. Per germline, CDR1 SGHTA and CDR2 FQGNSA. Written as DNA, the CDR3 is TGTGCCAGCAGCTTAGCAGGGGTGTACGCTTTCTTT. Its translation is CASSLAGVYAFF.